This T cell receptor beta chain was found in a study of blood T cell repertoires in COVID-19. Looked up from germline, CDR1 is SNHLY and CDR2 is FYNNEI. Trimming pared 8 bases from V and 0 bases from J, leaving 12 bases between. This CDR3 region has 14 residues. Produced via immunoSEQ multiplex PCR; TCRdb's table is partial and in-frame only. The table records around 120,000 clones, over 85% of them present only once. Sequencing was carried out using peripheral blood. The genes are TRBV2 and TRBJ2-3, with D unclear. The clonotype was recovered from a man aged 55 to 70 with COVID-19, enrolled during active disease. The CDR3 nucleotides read TGTGCCAGCGGGTGGGCATCTAGCACAGATACGCAGTATTTT. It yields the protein CASGWASSTDTQYF.